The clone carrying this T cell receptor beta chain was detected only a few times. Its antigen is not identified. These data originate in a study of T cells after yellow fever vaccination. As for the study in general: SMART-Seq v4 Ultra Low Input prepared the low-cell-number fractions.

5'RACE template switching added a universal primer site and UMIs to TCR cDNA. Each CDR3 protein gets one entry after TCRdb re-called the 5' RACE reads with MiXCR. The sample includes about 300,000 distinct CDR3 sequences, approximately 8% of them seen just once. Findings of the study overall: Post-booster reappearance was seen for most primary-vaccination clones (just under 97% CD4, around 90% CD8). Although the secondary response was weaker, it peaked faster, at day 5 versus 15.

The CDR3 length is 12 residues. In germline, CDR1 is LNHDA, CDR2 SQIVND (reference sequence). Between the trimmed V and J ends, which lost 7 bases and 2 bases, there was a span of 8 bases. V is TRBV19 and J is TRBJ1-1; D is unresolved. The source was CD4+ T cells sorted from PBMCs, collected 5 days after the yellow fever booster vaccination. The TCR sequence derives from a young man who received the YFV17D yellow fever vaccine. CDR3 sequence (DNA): TGTGCCAGTATGAGACGAAACACTGAAGCTTTCTTT. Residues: CASMRRNTEAFF.